These 21 T cell receptor beta chains originate from one sample sequenced in a study of T cells in Graves' hyperthyroidism and ophthalmopathy. What was amplified from RNA transcripts were TCR beta CDR3 regions. Using the HTBI primer set, a first-round RT-PCR was run on the TCR CDR3. TCRdb recomputed calls from the multiplex PCR reads with MiXCR, one row per CDR3 protein. The sample lists hundreds of thousands of distinct CDR3 sequences; 17% were seen once. Sequencing used blood. The receptors come from a woman under 30 with Graves' ophthalmopathy.

V gene TRBV20-1 combines with J gene TRBJ2-7; possible D gene TRBD1, 6 bases. V was shortened by 5 bases and J by 3 bases, with 17 bases between the two germline ends. Per the germline V gene, CDR1 is DFQATT and CDR2 is SNEGSKA (reference sequence). This CDR3 has 14 amino acids. The CDR3 here is CSACPPGTSYEQYF. CDR3 DNA sequence: TGCAGTGCTTGCCCCCCCGGGACAAGCTACGAGCAGTACTTC.

This clonotype was detected a few times. This chain joins TRBV28 and TRBJ2-7; tentatively, D is TRBD2 (5 bases). The CDR3 has 20 residues. The germline gives CDR1 MDHEN, CDR2 SYDVKM. Trimming removed 6 bases from V and 7 bases from J, with 37 bases in between. Written as DNA, the CDR3 is TGTGCCAGCAGGGGGAATTCTAGTCGGACCCTTTGGAGGTATAAGTGGGAGCAGTACTTC. It yields the protein CASRGNSSRTLWRYKWEQYF.

The chain joins TRBV4-2 to TRBJ2-1, with TRBD1 matching 7 bases. The germline V gene encodes CDR1 LGHNA and CDR2 YNFKEQ. The CDR3 is 15 amino acids. V gave up 1 base and J gave up 3 bases; unmatched junction bases: 3. CDR3 sequence: CASSQVRDSYNEQFF. In nucleotides, the CDR3 is TGTGCCAGCAGCCAAGTGAGGGACAGCTACAATGAGCAGTTCTTC.

This clonotype was seen at least ten times. This rearrangement joins TRBV6-2 or TRBV6-3 to TRBJ2-7; D is ambiguous. Germline V CDR1 and CDR2: MNHEY, SVGEGT. The CDR3 contains 15 residues. Trimming stripped 1 base from V and 1 base from J, with 11 bases between. In nucleotides, the CDR3 is TGTGCCAGCAGTTACTTTGGAGACCCTTCCTACGAGCAGTACTTC. This sequence encodes CASSYFGDPSYEQYF.

This clonotype was counted at least ten times. The J gene is TRBJ2-7, the V gene TRBV15; TRBD2 aligns across 8 bases. The CDR3 runs 14 residues. J was trimmed by 2 bases and V by 3 bases; bases with no gene match: 3. CDR1 and CDR2 from the germline V gene are LNHNV and YYDKDF (reference sequence). CDR3 amino acids: CATSSSLAAYEQYF. The CDR3 DNA sequence: TGTGCCACCAGCAGTTCACTAGCGGCCTACGAGCAGTACTTC. The full variable domain, its missing parts supplied by reference TRBV15 and TRBJ2-7, is DAMVIQNPRYQVTQFGKPVTLSCSQTLNHNVMYWYQQKSSQAPKLLFHYYDKDFNNEADTPDNFQSRRPNTSFCFLDIRSPGLGDTAMYLCATSSSLAAYEQYFGPGTRLTVT.

This clonotype was picked up many times. This sequence joins TRBV10-3 and TRBJ2-7, with D possibly matching TRBD2 (5 bases). Germline V gives CDR1 ENHRY, CDR2 SYGVKD. This CDR3 has 16 amino acids. V was shortened by 4 bases and J by 1 base, with 17 bases between the two germline ends. The CDR3 bases are TGTGCCATCAGTGGCGGAGGAACAGACTCTTCCTACGAGCAGTACTTC. It is translated as CAISGGGTDSSYEQYF.

The chain has TRBV4-3 and TRBJ1-5; 10 positions match TRBD1. Germline CDR1 and CDR2: LGHNA and YSLEER. Germline trimming cut 4 bases from V and 6 bases from J; bases unmatched to any gene: 9. The CDR3 covers 16 residues. CDR3 protein: CASSPPGQGSGQPQHF. DNA for the CDR3: TGCGCCAGCAGCCCGCCGGGACAGGGGTCCGGTCAGCCCCAGCATTTT.

In this sample, this clonotype turned up many times. This sequence joins TRBV27 and TRBJ2-7, with D maybe TRBD1 (6 bases). The CDR3 runs 14 residues. The ends were cut back, 5 bases at V and 2 bases at J, with 13 bases in the middle. The germline V gene has CDR1 MNHEY and CDR2 SMNVEV (reference sequence). The CDR3 region is CASSQQGRPYEQYF. CDR3 coding DNA: TGTGCCAGCAGTCAACAGGGTCGGCCCTACGAGCAGTACTTC.

This clonotype was counted at least ten times. V usage is TRBV6-1 and J usage is TRBJ2-2; a possible D gene is TRBD1 (6 bases). V was pared by 7 bases and J by 1 base, with 13 bases between. The CDR3 totals 15 residues. CDR1 and CDR2 (germline): MNHNS, SASEGT. The CDR3 coding sequence is TGTGCCAGCAACCCTCTAGGGGGGAACACCGGGGAGCTGTTTTTT. This translates into CASNPLGGNTGELFF.

The J gene is TRBJ2-3, the V gene TRBV9; no definite D call. Germline assignment: CDR1 SGDLS and CDR2 YYNGEE. The CDR3 is made up of 17 amino acids. Trimming pared 4 bases from V and 4 bases from J, leaving 22 bases between. CDR3 region: CASSMLPGVLAADTQYF. CDR3 DNA: TGTGCCAGCAGCATGCTTCCCGGAGTCCTTGCTGCAGATACGCAGTATTTT.

This clonotype was observed many times. The rearrangement uses TRBV2 and TRBJ2-7; 8 bases line up with TRBD1. This CDR3 contains 12 residues. V was pared by 7 bases and J by 3 bases, with 2 bases of the junction left unmatched. Germline V gene lookup returns CDR1 SNHLY and CDR2 FYNNEI. This CDR3 reads CASKGQDYEQYF. The CDR3 DNA reads as TGTGCCAGCAAGGGACAGGACTACGAGCAGTACTTC.

This chain uses TRBV29-1 with TRBJ2-6, with D possibly matching TRBD2 (6 bases). V lost 1 base to trimming and J lost 1 base, with 8 bases between them. In germline, CDR1 is SQVTM, CDR2 ANQGSEA. The CDR3 length is 15 residues. The CDR3 sequence: CSVEVGGSGANVLTF. The CDR3 bases are TGCAGCGTTGAAGTGGGGGGTTCTGGGGCCAACGTCCTGACTTTC.

The chain recombines TRBV20-1 with TRBJ2-1; D not resolved. Germline lookup yields CDR1 DFQATT and CDR2 SNEGSKA (reference sequence). The CDR3 has 12 residues. V was trimmed by 3 bases and J by 8 bases, leaving 11 bases between them. The CDR3 here is CSASDESHEQFF. The DNA of the CDR3 is TGCAGTGCTAGTGATGAATCCCATGAGCAGTTCTTC.

At least ten counts were recorded for this clonotype. V gene TRBV11-2 combines with J gene TRBJ1-1; possible D gene TRBD1, 5 bases. Germline CDR1 is SGHAT and CDR2 is FQNNGV. Trimming left V 6 bases short and J 5 bases short, with 22 bases between. CDR3 size: 16 residues. The CDR3 loop is CASRMPTGTVTTEAFF. As DNA, the CDR3 is TGTGCCAGCAGGATGCCAACCGGGACGGTGACGACTGAAGCTTTCTTT.

The CDR3 is CASSQRDRGYNEQFF. For the CDR3, the DNA is TGTGCCAGCAGTCAACGGGACAGGGGGTACAATGAGCAGTTCTTC. V gene TRBV7-9 combines with J gene TRBJ2-1, with 11 bases matching TRBD1. Unmatched junction bases numbered 5, after V lost 6 bases and J lost 4 bases. The CDR3 is 15 residues long. In germline, CDR1 is SEHNR, CDR2 FQNEAQ (reference sequence).

The CDR3 sequence: CAGYRGLGGKLFF. The CDR3 DNA is TGTGCCGGCTACAGGGGGCTCGGGGGAAAACTGTTTTTT. The chain carries TRBV30 and TRBJ1-4; 9 nucleotides match TRBD1. This CDR3 contains 13 residues. In germline, CDR1 is GTSNPN, CDR2 SVGIG (reference sequence). Trimming at V came to 8 bases and at J to 10 bases, leaving 11 bases not matched to a gene.

This clonotype showed up just a few times. This sequence joins TRBV6-2 or TRBV6-3 and TRBJ2-1; D gene ambiguous. The length of the CDR3 is 12 residues. V dropped 6 bases and J dropped 8 bases, with 11 bases sitting between them. Looked up from germline, CDR1 is MNHEY and CDR2 is SVGEGT. This chain's CDR3 is CASSLWFYEQFF. The CDR3 region has the DNA TGTGCCAGCAGCCTCTGGTTCTATGAGCAGTTCTTC.

The chain links TRBV5-1 to TRBJ2-5; possibly TRBD1 or TRBD2 for D (5 bases each). V lost 4 bases, J lost 1 base, and 17 bases lay in between. CDR3 length: 16 amino acids. The germline gives CDR1 SGHRS, CDR2 YFSETQ. The DNA for the CDR3 is TGCGCCAGCAGCCACCGGGACCCCGAGATCCAAGAGACCCAGTACTTC. Its protein product is CASSHRDPEIQETQYF.

In its sample, this clonotype was seen many times. The genes are TRBV5-1 and TRBJ1-6, with unresolved D. This CDR3 has 15 residues. Trimming took off 2 bases at V and 5 bases at J, with 11 bases between the two ends. Germline assignment: CDR1 SGHRS and CDR2 YFSETQ. The CDR3 sequence: CASSLYGTDNSPLHF. In DNA form, the CDR3 reads TGCGCCAGCAGCTTATACGGCACCGATAATTCACCCCTCCACTTT.

This clonotype has a count of ten or more. The gene calls are TRBV30 and TRBJ1-5; D possibly corresponds to TRBD1 (5 bases). The CDR3 loop spans 15 amino acids. Germline lookup yields CDR1 GTSNPN and CDR2 SVGIG (reference sequence). Deletions cut 0 bases from V and 0 bases from J, with 9 bases between. The CDR3 DNA follows: TGTGCCTGGAGTGTAGGGGCTAGTAGCAATCAGCCCCAGCATTTT. This translates into CAWSVGASSNQPQHF. Filled out from reference TRBV30 and TRBJ1-5, the complete variable domain reads SQTIHQWPATLVQPVGSPLSLECTVEGTSNPNLYWYRQAAGRGLQLLFYSVGIGQISSEVPQNLSASRPQDRQFILSSKKLLLSDSGFYLCAWSVGASSNQPQHFGDGTRLSIL.

This clonotype was counted between two and nine times. The chain employs TRBV2 and TRBJ2-1; D is perhaps TRBD1 or TRBD2 (5 bases each). The CDR3 extends over 13 amino acids. Trimming removed 6 bases from V and 7 bases from J, with 13 bases in between. In germline, CDR1 is SNHLY, CDR2 FYNNEI. CDR3: CASSTGTPNEQFF. DNA for the CDR3: TGTGCCAGCAGCACCGGGACCCCGAATGAGCAGTTCTTC.